Below are 8 T cell receptor beta chains sequenced from a single sample in a study of cytomegalovirus exposure and HLA in healthy donors. PCR amplification relied on 60 Vbeta primers (plus 13 Jbeta primers). Profiling relied on immunoSEQ multiplex PCR, and the TCRdb table lists in-frame clones only, not all of them. The repertoire table contains some 150,000 clones. The sample taken for sequencing was PBMCs. Receptors were obtained from a woman younger than 30 in good health and CMV-seronegative.

CDR3 sequence reads: CARSLARRDNQPQHF. DNA for the CDR3: TGTGCCAGAAGCTTGGCTCGCAGGGACAATCAGCCCCAGCATTTT. The chain combines TRBV5-3 with TRBJ1-5; D perhaps matches TRBD1 (5 bases). TRBV5-3 is known as an ORF, though its function is uncertain. V lost 0 bases, J lost 3 bases, and 10 bases lay in between. The length of the CDR3 is 15 residues.

This chain links TRBV6-5 with TRBJ2-3, with 11 positions matching TRBD2. With 2 bases clipped from V and 0 bases from J, the junction kept 1 base outside the gene matches. This CDR3 comprises 16 residues. Germline V lookup: CDR1 MNHEY, CDR2 SVGAGI. The CDR3 spells CASSYGLAGSTDTQYF. The CDR3, as DNA: TGTGCCAGCAGTTACGGACTAGCGGGTAGCACAGATACGCAGTATTTT.

The genes are TRBV7-2 and TRBJ2-3; 13 bases match TRBD2. CDR1 is SGHTA, CDR2 FQGNSA, per germline. V was clipped by 3 bases and J by 5 bases; unmatched bases: 5. This CDR3 is built from 16 residues. The DNA of the CDR3 is TGTGCCAGCAGCTTGGGACTAGCGGGATTTAGAGATACGCAGTATTTT. Translated: CASSLGLAGFRDTQYF.

This chain uses TRBV5-1 with TRBJ2-3; TRBD2 matches 7 bases. V trimming: 4 bases; J trimming: 4 bases; junction bases outside the gene matches: 6. The length of the CDR3 is 14 residues. CDR1 and CDR2 from the germline V gene are SGHRS and YFSETQ. CDR3 nucleotide sequence: TGCGCCAGCAGCGGCCACGGGAGGCCAGATACGCAGTATTTT. It encodes CASSGHGRPDTQYF.

The V call is TRBV2, the J call TRBJ1-2; 8 positions agree with TRBD1. The ends lost 8 bases at V and 5 bases at J; junction bases unmatched: 10. The length of the CDR3 is 14 residues. Germline lookup yields CDR1 SNHLY and CDR2 FYNNEI. The CDR3 protein is CASVRGPEEYGYTF. CDR3 coding DNA: TGTGCCAGCGTCAGGGGGCCTGAAGAATATGGCTACACCTTC.

The rearrangement uses TRBV29-1 and TRBJ1-2; D is possibly TRBD1 (5 bases). V shed 1 base and J shed 6 bases, with 12 bases lying between them. Germline CDR1 reads SQVTM; CDR2 reads ANQGSEA. The CDR3 loop spans 13 amino acids. DNA for the CDR3: TGCAGCGTTGAAGTTGGTGGGGCGAATGGCTACACCTTC. Protein sequence: CSVEVGGANGYTF. The variable domain in full, completed from reference TRBV29-1 and TRBJ1-2, reads SAVISQKPSRDICQRGTSLTIQCQVDSQVTMMFWYRQQPGQSLTLIATANQGSEATYESGFVIDKFPISRPNLTFSTLTVSNMSPEDSSIYLCSVEVGGANGYTFGSGTRLTVV.

The chain recombines TRBV27 with TRBJ2-1; tentative D call: TRBD2 (6 bases). The CDR3 loop spans 14 amino acids. V was clipped by 3 bases and J by 8 bases, with 14 bases between them. Germline lookup yields CDR1 MNHEY and CDR2 SMNVEV (reference sequence). CDR3 DNA sequence: TGTGCCAGCAGTTTGGGGCGGGAATTCGATGAGCAGTTCTTC. It translates to CASSLGREFDEQFF.

V gene TRBV5-4 combines with J gene TRBJ1-2; 12 nucleotides align to TRBD1. CDR3 length: 13 residues. V trimming: 3 bases; J trimming: 8 bases; junction bases outside the gene matches: 2. CDR1 is SGHNT and CDR2 is YYREEE in the germline V gene (reference sequence). CDR3 in amino acids: CASSWDRGQGYTF. The DNA of the CDR3 is TGTGCCAGCAGCTGGGACAGGGGGCAAGGCTACACCTTC.